Shown below are 20 T cell receptor beta chains from a single sample sequenced in a study of T-cell memory formation after mild COVID-19. One entry per CDR3 protein, called by TCRdb with MiXCR from the 5' RACE reads. The sample has approximately 440,000 distinct CDR3 sequences, 15% to 25% seen once; the top ten hold 7.5% to 9.5%. Sequencing was carried out using PBMCs or a T cell subset sorted from them (not recorded which). These receptors came from an adult woman who had mild COVID-19 (a few samples of this study predate the infection). Cell type and time point are not known.

As to this clonotype: A read error may produce the germline difference seen at one junction end. The chain uses TRBV6-1 and TRBJ2-1; 7 bases are shared with TRBD2. Germline-derived CDR1 and CDR2 are MNHNS and SASEGT. The CDR3 extends over 14 amino acids. The CDR3 region has the DNA TGTGACAGCGGGACGGGGTTGATTCACAATGAGCAGTTCTTC. This codes for CDSGTGLIHNEQFF.

The chain recombines TRBV24-1 with TRBJ1-2, with D uncertain. Between the trimmed V and J ends, which lost 3 bases and 9 bases, there was a span of 7 bases. Germline CDR1 and CDR2: KGHDR and SFDVKD. The CDR3 is 11 residues long. The chain's CDR3 is CATSDGFSYTF. The CDR3, as DNA: TGTGCCACCAGTGATGGGTTTAGCTACACCTTC.

The chain carries TRBV12-3 or TRBV12-4 and TRBJ1-5; D is undetermined. The CDR3 runs to 13 residues. With 6 bases removed from V and 7 bases from J, the gap between germline ends came to 13 bases. CDR3 nucleotide sequence: TGTGCCAGCAGCCCCGCGGGGAGCCAGCCCCAGCATTTT. It translates to CASSPAGSQPQHF.

This clonotype was recorded a few times. The chain joins TRBV30 to TRBJ1-5; TRBD1 aligns across 7 bases. Germline CDR1 reads GTSNPN; CDR2 reads SVGIG (reference sequence). The length of the CDR3 is 14 residues. The J segment lost 7 bases and the V segment lost 3 bases, leaving 9 bases of the junction unmatched. CDR3 sequence (DNA): TGTGCCTGGAGCTTACCAGGGGGTGACCAGCCCCAGCATTTT. Translated, it gives CAWSLPGGDQPQHF. Full variable domain (remainder filled in from reference TRBV30 and TRBJ1-5): SQTIHQWPATLVQPVGSPLSLECTVEGTSNPNLYWYRQAAGRGLQLLFYSVGIGQISSEVPQNLSASRPQDRQFILSSKKLLLSDSGFYLCAWSLPGGDQPQHFGDGTRLSIL.

This chain links TRBV6-5 with TRBJ2-2, with TRBD1 matching 9 bases. After removal of 6 bases from V and 7 bases from J, the junction contained 12 bases not matched to a gene. Germline V gene data show CDR1 as MNHEY and CDR2 as SVGAGI. The CDR3 consists of 16 residues. The CDR3 DNA sequence: TGTGCCAGCAGACTACTCTACAGGGGGCGAAACGGGGAGCTGTTTTTT. Protein product: CASRLLYRGRNGELFF.

This clonotype was picked up a small number of times. The chain employs TRBV20-1 and TRBJ1-1; tentatively, D is TRBD1 (6 bases). Germline CDR1 reads DFQATT; CDR2 reads SNEGSKA (reference sequence). The germline V and J ends were trimmed by 2 bases and 4 bases, with 11 bases remaining between them. The CDR3 spans 13 residues. The CDR3 sequence: CSARPRGITEAFF. In nucleotides, the CDR3 is TGCAGTGCTAGACCCAGGGGAATCACTGAAGCTTTCTTT.

Only a few counts were recorded for this clonotype. The chain is built from TRBV5-6 and TRBJ2-2; D call uncertain. Germline assignment: CDR1 SGHDT and CDR2 YYEEEE. Trimming pared 4 bases from V and 6 bases from J, leaving 10 bases between. The CDR3 loop spans 13 amino acids. Here the CDR3 reads CASSRLEAGELFF. The CDR3 DNA reads TGTGCCAGCAGCCGCCTCGAGGCCGGGGAGCTGTTTTTT. Full variable domain (missing parts from reference TRBV5-6 and TRBJ2-2): DAGVTQSPTHLIKTRGQQVTLRCSPKSGHDTVSWYQQALGQGPQFIFQYYEEEERQRGNFPDRFSGHQFPNYSSELNVNALLLGDSALYLCASSRLEAGELFFGEGSRLTVL.

This rearrangement joins TRBV28 to TRBJ1-1, with D tentatively TRBD1 (6 bases). Germline lookup yields CDR1 MDHEN and CDR2 SYDVKM. The V end was cut by 10 bases, the J end by 5 bases, with 14 bases between. This CDR3 has 12 residues. The CDR3 protein is CAITQGLTEAFF. DNA of the CDR3: TGTGCCATTACTCAGGGGCTTACTGAAGCTTTCTTT.

The chain uses TRBV18 and TRBJ1-6; D not certain. The V and J ends lost 0 bases and 6 bases respectively, with 6 bases between them. The CDR3 consists of 14 residues. Germline V gene lookup returns CDR1 KGHSH and CDR2 LQKENI. CDR3 coding DNA: TGTGCCAGCTCACCACCAAAGGGTAATTCACCCCTCCACTTT. Protein product: CASSPPKGNSPLHF.

In its sample, this clonotype was seen a few times. The CDR3 sequence is CASRAMGQGNSPLHF. CDR3 DNA sequence: TGTGCCAGCAGGGCTATGGGACAAGGGAATTCACCCCTCCACTTT. The chain is built from TRBV2 and TRBJ1-6; D perhaps matches TRBD1 (6 bases). Trimming stripped 6 bases from V and 7 bases from J, with 16 bases between. Germline values: CDR1 SNHLY, CDR2 FYNNEI. The CDR3 extends over 15 amino acids.

The V and J genes are TRBV18 and TRBJ1-1; D is uncertain. With 2 bases removed from V and 8 bases from J, the gap between germline ends came to 9 bases. CDR1 and CDR2 from the germline V gene are KGHSH and LQKENI. This CDR3 has 12 amino acids. Here the CDR3 reads CASSPSSKEAFF. The CDR3 region has the DNA TGTGCCAGCTCACCAAGTAGTAAAGAAGCTTTCTTT.

The V and J genes are TRBV7-6 and TRBJ2-7; 15 bases align to TRBD2. The CDR3 consists of 17 residues. Germline V lookup: CDR1 SGHVS, CDR2 FNYEAQ. Germline trimming cut 2 bases from V and 6 bases from J; bases unmatched to any gene: 8. CDR3 DNA sequence: TGTGCCAGCAGCTTACCCTGGACTAGCGGGGGGGCCGCCGAGCAGTACTTC. Its translation is CASSLPWTSGGAAEQYF.

The chain employs TRBV2 and TRBJ1-2; perhaps TRBD1 as D (6 bases). Germline loops: CDR1 SNHLY, CDR2 FYNNEI. This CDR3 has 12 residues. Between the trimmed V and J ends, which lost 4 bases and 8 bases, there was a span of 11 bases. The CDR3 DNA reads as TGTGCCAGCAGTGCTACAGGGAGGGGCTACACCTTC. Its translation: CASSATGRGYTF.

This rearrangement joins TRBV20-1 to TRBJ2-7; D tentatively fits TRBD1 or TRBD2 (5 bases each). The CDR3 has 13 amino acids. In germline, CDR1 is DFQATT, CDR2 SNEGSKA (reference sequence). The ends were cut back, 7 bases at V and 0 bases at J, with 13 bases in the middle. The CDR3 bases are TGCAGTGTTAGCCGGGACGCCTCCTACGAGCAGTACTTC. It specifies CSVSRDASYEQYF.

The V gene is TRBV4-3, the J gene TRBJ2-1; 11 positions agree with TRBD2. The CDR3 sequence is 16 residues long. V lost 1 base to trimming and J lost 6 bases; unmatched junction nucleotides: 5. CDR1 and CDR2 from the germline V gene are LGHNA and YSLEER. CDR3 protein: CASSQATSGIPNEQFF. The DNA of the CDR3 is TGCGCCAGCAGCCAAGCGACTAGCGGGATACCCAATGAGCAGTTCTTC.

This clonotype was seen only a few times. CDR3 amino acids: CASRRTAGAFTSTDTQYF. DNA of the CDR3: TGTGCCAGCAGGAGGACGGCAGGGGCTTTCACTAGCACAGATACGCAGTATTTT. The genes are TRBV2 and TRBJ2-3; maybe TRBD1 (6 bases). The V gene lost 6 bases and the J gene lost 0 bases, with 22 bases spanning the gap. The germline gives CDR1 SNHLY, CDR2 FYNNEI. There are 18 residues in the CDR3.

This clonotype was detected only once. The chain employs TRBV3-1 and TRBJ1-1; D unresolved. CDR1 and CDR2 (germline): LGHDT, YNNKEL (reference sequence). The ends were cut back, 0 bases at V and 1 base at J, with 9 bases in the middle. This CDR3 is built from 15 residues. The CDR3 DNA sequence: TGTGCCAGCAGCCAAGACGGGTCGGGGAACACTGAAGCTTTCTTT. As protein: CASSQDGSGNTEAFF.

This clonotype has more than one count but fewer than ten. This chain connects TRBV7-9 to TRBJ2-5, with 7 bases lining up with TRBD1. The CDR3 contains 19 residues. CDR1 and CDR2 (germline): SEHNR, FQNEAQ (reference sequence). With 2 bases clipped from V and 5 bases from J, the junction kept 20 bases outside the gene matches. DNA of the CDR3: TGTGCCAGCAGCTTAACATCCCTCCTCAGGGGGACCACCCGGGAGACCCAGTACTTC. This encodes CASSLTSLLRGTTRETQYF.

The chain combines TRBV12-3 or TRBV12-4 with TRBJ1-2; D is possibly TRBD1 (5 bases). The CDR3 covers 13 residues. The V end was cut by 4 bases, the J end by 7 bases, with 13 bases between. CDR3 region: CASSSGYLGGYTF. The CDR3, as DNA: TGTGCCAGCAGTTCAGGGTACCTAGGTGGCTACACCTTC.

This clonotype was observed a few times. The gene calls are TRBV20-1 and TRBJ2-4; perhaps TRBD2 as D (5 bases). CDR3 length: 14 amino acids. Trimming stripped 5 bases from V and 6 bases from J, with 17 bases between. CDR1 DFQATT and CDR2 SNEGSKA come from the germline V gene (reference sequence). DNA of the CDR3: TGCAGTGCTGAGAGGGAGATTCCTGGAAACATTCAGTACTTC. Translating it yields CSAEREIPGNIQYF.